The next 15 T cell receptor beta chains were all read from a single sample in a study of T cell repertoires in cytomegalovirus infection. MiXCR, run by TCRdb on the reads, gives a single entry per CDR3 protein. The sample yields 300,000 or so distinct CDR3 sequences, 20% to 25% seen once. Their specific antigens are unknown. Here the sequenced sample was cultured PBMCs, taken from culture after CMV antigen stimulation. The receptors come from a human donor in good health (CMV status not recorded). Some clones in this sample may be carry-over from other donors' samples.

A few counts support this clonotype. The chain joins TRBV29-1 to TRBJ2-5, with 14 bases that match TRBD2. The V segment lost 4 bases and the J segment 5 bases; nucleotides outside the gene matches: 9. The CDR3 runs 16 residues. From germline, CDR1 is SQVTM and CDR2 ANQGSEA. CDR3 protein: CSVVTSGRDTGETQYF. The CDR3 DNA reads as TGCAGCGTTGTGACTAGCGGGAGGGACACAGGGGAGACCCAGTACTTC. The variable domain in full, completed from reference TRBV29-1 and TRBJ2-5, reads SAVISQKPSRDICQRGTSLTIQCQVDSQVTMMFWYRQQPGQSLTLIATANQGSEATYESGFVIDKFPISRPNLTFSTLTVSNMSPEDSSIYLCSVVTSGRDTGETQYFGPGTRLLVL.

Only a few counts were recorded for this clonotype. V is TRBV24-1 and J is TRBJ1-4; D is unclear. The CDR3 length is 13 residues. CDR1 is KGHDR, CDR2 SFDVKD, per germline. Deletions cut 3 bases from V and 7 bases from J, with 8 bases between. In nucleotides, the CDR3 is TGTGCCACCAGTGATGAATCGACTGAAAAACTGTTTTTT. Translation: CATSDESTEKLFF.

This chain links TRBV7-2 with TRBJ2-2; no definite D call. V was cut by 3 bases and J by 1 base, with 12 bases left in between. Per the germline V gene, CDR1 is SGHTA and CDR2 is FQGNSA. The CDR3 runs to 16 residues. CDR3 amino acids: CASSFPSAQNTGELFF. The CDR3 DNA sequence: TGTGCCAGCAGCTTCCCCTCCGCCCAGAACACCGGGGAGCTGTTTTTT.

The chain carries TRBV28 and TRBJ1-5; the D is unclear. The CDR3 loop spans 15 amino acids. From germline, CDR1 is MDHEN and CDR2 SYDVKM. Trimming pared 6 bases from V and 7 bases from J, leaving 19 bases between. Here the CDR3 reads CASSTARVPGQPQHF. For the CDR3, the DNA is TGTGCCAGCAGCACGGCCCGAGTGCCGGGGCAGCCCCAGCATTTT.

V usage is TRBV7-3 and J usage is TRBJ2-1; 11 bases line up with TRBD2. Germline CDR1 is SGHTA and CDR2 is FQGTGA. The CDR3 sequence is 15 residues long. With V trimmed by 5 bases and J by 5 bases, 5 bases remained unmatched. In DNA, the CDR3 is TGTGCCAGCAGCCACCCGGGACTAGCGGACAATGAGCAGTTCTTC. It yields the protein CASSHPGLADNEQFF.

This clonotype was seen just once. This sequence joins TRBV5-6 and TRBJ2-7, with 11 bases fitting TRBD2. Unmatched junction bases numbered 12, after V lost 5 bases and J lost 5 bases. The CDR3 runs to 16 residues. CDR1 SGHDT and CDR2 YYEEEE come from the germline V gene. The CDR3 is CASSILAGGPRNEQYF. The CDR3 DNA follows: TGTGCCAGCAGTATTTTAGCGGGAGGGCCCAGGAACGAGCAGTACTTC.

This chain connects TRBV7-4 to TRBJ2-5, with D unclear. Germline CDR1 and CDR2: SGHVT and SQSDAQ. This CDR3 region has 13 residues. V was cut by 1 base and J by 4 bases, with 7 bases left in between. The DNA for the CDR3 is TGTGCCAGCAGCTTAGGAAGACTAGAGACCCAGTACTTC. Translation gives CASSLGRLETQYF.

The table lists this clonotype with a few counts. The chain employs TRBV30 and TRBJ2-1; D ambiguous. This CDR3 is 11 amino acids long. Germline V lookup: CDR1 GTSNPN, CDR2 SVGIG (reference sequence). V dropped 2 bases and J dropped 10 bases, with 9 bases sitting between them. The DNA of the CDR3 is TGTGCCTGGAGTAAGGTAGGAGAGCAGTTCTTC. Translated, it gives CAWSKVGEQFF.

This clonotype was counted ten times or more. The chain employs TRBV4-1 and TRBJ1-2; no firm D call. Trimming left V 4 bases short and J 0 bases short, with 12 bases between. Per germline, CDR1 MGHRA and CDR2 YSYEKL. The CDR3 is 15 amino acids. The CDR3 DNA reads TGCGCCAGCAGCCGCCAGGACGGGCCTAACTATGGCTACACCTTC. Residues: CASSRQDGPNYGYTF.

The rearrangement uses TRBV24-1 and TRBJ2-1; 9 nucleotides agree with TRBD2. This CDR3 has 19 amino acids. J gave up 0 bases and V 7 bases, and 15 bases lay outside the gene matches. Germline values: CDR1 KGHDR, CDR2 SFDVKD. The CDR3 nucleotides read TGTGCCACCAGCGCGATGACTAGCGGTCCAATCAGCTCCTACAATGAGCAGTTCTTC. The encoded protein is CATSAMTSGPISSYNEQFF.

This clonotype was seen only a few times. The gene calls are TRBV7-6 and TRBJ2-2; no reliable D call. Germline V CDR1 and CDR2: SGHVS, FNYEAQ. V lost 2 bases and J lost 6, with 10 bases in between. The CDR3 length is 14 residues. The CDR3: CASSLTGTAGELFF. The CDR3, as DNA: TGTGCCAGCAGCTTAACTGGAACAGCCGGGGAGCTGTTTTTT.

The rearrangement uses TRBV27 and TRBJ2-3; a possible D gene is TRBD1 (6 bases). V was trimmed by 5 bases and J by 1 base, leaving 13 bases between them. Germline V gene sequence: CDR1 MNHEY, CDR2 SMNVEV (reference sequence). CDR3 length: 15 amino acids. CDR3 coding DNA: TGTGCCAGCAGTCCCACAGGGTCGGGCACAGATACGCAGTATTTT. Amino acids: CASSPTGSGTDTQYF.

The rearrangement joins TRBV7-2 to TRBJ2-7, with 12 positions matching TRBD2. V dropped 1 base and J dropped 9; count of bases not matched to a gene: 10. The CDR3 length is 16 residues. Germline-derived CDR1 and CDR2 are SGHTA and FQGNSA. The CDR3 region has the DNA TGTGCCAGCAGCTTAGGGTTTCTAGCGGGAGGGCCGGGGCAGTACTTC. This gives the protein CASSLGFLAGGPGQYF.

This clonotype was seen at least ten times. DNA of the CDR3: TGTGCCAGCAGTGATTCACGGGAGCGACTCTCCTACGAGCAGTACTTC. It codes for CASSDSRERLSYEQYF. J is TRBJ2-7 and V is TRBV25-1, with D perhaps TRBD2 (6 bases). The CDR3 loop spans 16 amino acids. Trimming stripped 3 bases from V and 0 bases from J, with 15 bases between. Germline-derived CDR1 and CDR2 are MGHDK and SYGVNS.

This clonotype was seen at least ten times. The chain uses TRBV7-3 and TRBJ2-7; TRBD2 matches at 7 bases. The CDR3 contains 15 residues. The V gene end was trimmed by 2 bases and the J gene end by 2 bases; junction bases not matched to a gene: 6. Germline V lookup: CDR1 SGHTA, CDR2 FQGTGA. The CDR3 loop reads CASSLLTAGAYEQYF. CDR3 in DNA: TGTGCCAGCAGCTTATTAACGGCGGGAGCCTACGAGCAGTACTTC.